These 21 T cell receptor beta chains originate from one sample sequenced in a study of regulatory T cells in long-lasting Graves disease. Stated time point: newly diagnosed GD, antithyroid drugs for less than 3 months. RNA extracted from PBMCs served as the sequencing template. Through Arm-PCR of CDR3 regions and iRepertoire HTBI primers, TCR beta libraries were built. A single record per CDR3 protein comes from TCRdb applying MiXCR to the multiplex PCR reads. The repertoire holds about 560,000 distinct CDR3 sequences, roughly 16% seen once, with around 13% in the top ten. These same records also appear under a second study, on T cells in Graves' hyperthyroidism and ophthalmopathy.

The sequences come from peripheral blood mononuclear cells (PBMCs), collected at new diagnosis, from a patient treated with antithyroid drugs. All receptors come from a man aged 18 to 30 with Graves disease.

This clonotype has ten or more counts. V gene TRBV28 combines with J gene TRBJ2-7; 11 bases map to TRBD2. Germline lookup yields CDR1 MDHEN and CDR2 SYDVKM. The CDR3 is 16 amino acids. V dropped 7 bases and J dropped 2; count of bases not matched to a gene: 10. The CDR3 bases are TGTGCCAGCACCGAACCCTATAGCGGGAGGGCCTACGAGCAGTACTTC. Protein sequence: CASTEPYSGRAYEQYF. The full variable domain, completed using reference TRBV28 and TRBJ2-7, is DVKVTQSSRYLVKRTGEKVFLECVQDMDHENMFWYRQDPGLGLRLIYFSYDVKMKEKGDIPEGYSVSREKKERFSLILESASTNQTSMYLCASTEPYSGRAYEQYFGPGTRLTVT.

This clonotype came up a few times. The rearrangement joins TRBV14 to TRBJ1-5; D unresolved. The CDR3 contains 13 residues. Trimming pared 3 bases from V and 6 bases from J, leaving 9 bases between. Germline CDR1 SGHDN, CDR2 FVKESK. CDR3 DNA sequence: TGTGCCAGCAGCCAGTCGAGGAGTCAGCCCCAGCATTTT. As protein: CASSQSRSQPQHF.

This clonotype was counted ten times or more. This chain links TRBV20-1 with TRBJ2-7, with 10 bases lining up with TRBD1. CDR3 length: 15 residues. Germline CDR1 and CDR2: DFQATT and SNEGSKA (reference sequence). V shed 1 base, J shed 2 bases, and the junction held 5 bases outside the gene matches. The CDR3 coding sequence is TGCAGTGCTAGAGGCCGGGACAGGGGAGCCTACGAGCAGTACTTC. It yields the protein CSARGRDRGAYEQYF.

This clonotype has just one count. The chain links TRBV6-1 to TRBJ2-4; 7 nucleotides match TRBD2. Germline loops: CDR1 MNHNS, CDR2 SASEGT. CDR3 size: 14 residues. V lost 7 bases and J lost 1; bases outside the gene matches: 4. The CDR3 spells CASTPGGAKNIQYF. Written as DNA, the CDR3 is TGTGCCAGCACCCCCGGGGGGGCCAAAAACATTCAGTACTTC.

This chain joins TRBV6-1 and TRBJ2-2; possible D gene TRBD1, 6 bases. CDR3 size: 15 residues. Looked up from germline, CDR1 is MNHNS and CDR2 is SASEGT. V was pared by 3 bases and J by 6 bases, with 14 bases between. Written as DNA, the CDR3 is TGTGCCAGCAGTGACTACAGGGCGCACTCCGGGGAGCTGTTTTTT. Translated: CASSDYRAHSGELFF.

This clonotype was found many times. This sequence joins TRBV20-1 and TRBJ2-1; 13 positions agree with TRBD2. This CDR3 spans 17 amino acids. The germline CDR1 and CDR2 sequences are DFQATT and SNEGSKA (reference sequence). V shed 3 bases and J 5 bases; nucleotides not matched to a gene: 10. The CDR3: CSARTSGLAGPNNEQFF. The CDR3 DNA sequence: TGCAGTGCTAGGACCTCGGGACTAGCGGGGCCAAACAATGAGCAGTTCTTC.

This clonotype appeared many times. The chain joins TRBV28 to TRBJ2-7; D not certain. V lost 7 bases and J 3 bases, leaving 10 bases between the germline ends. Germline V gives CDR1 MDHEN, CDR2 SYDVKM. The CDR3 totals 12 residues. CDR3 sequence (DNA): TGTGCCAGCAAAGGCGGTTTCTACGAGCAGTACTTC. As protein: CASKGGFYEQYF.

The sample holds a few counts of this clonotype. This rearrangement joins TRBV7-3 to TRBJ2-1; 7 nucleotides match TRBD1. CDR1 is SGHTA and CDR2 is FQGTGA in the germline V gene. V gave up 5 bases and J gave up 1 base; unmatched junction bases: 8. This CDR3 region has 16 residues. The CDR3 DNA follows: TGTGCCAGCAGCCCGGGGACAGTTTGGTCCTACAATGAGCAGTTCTTC. It is translated as CASSPGTVWSYNEQFF.

This clonotype has at least ten counts. The genes are TRBV12-3 or TRBV12-4 and TRBJ2-4, with 10 positions matching TRBD1. The CDR3 contains 15 residues. J gave up 2 bases and V 5 bases, and 3 bases lay outside the gene matches. In DNA, the CDR3 is TGTGCCAGCAGTAGACAGGGGGCAACCAAAAACATTCAGTACTTC. It codes for CASSRQGATKNIQYF.

The V call is TRBV5-5, the J call TRBJ1-5, with D possibly being TRBD1 (5 bases). Germline V CDR1 and CDR2: SGHKS, YYEKEE (reference sequence). The V end was cut by 3 bases, the J end by 0 bases, with 16 bases between. The length of the CDR3 is 17 residues. The CDR3 region has the DNA TGTGCCAGCAGCTCCAGGGTTCTCGAGGTTAGCAATCAGCCCCAGCATTTT. Residues: CASSSRVLEVSNQPQHF.

This clonotype was seen repeatedly, ten times or more. The chain carries TRBV2 and TRBJ2-7, with D possibly matching TRBD2 (5 bases). The germline gives CDR1 SNHLY, CDR2 FYNNEI. This CDR3 contains 15 residues. With 3 bases removed from V and 1 base from J, the gap between germline ends came to 13 bases. The chain's CDR3 is CASSEFGSDSYEQYF. The CDR3 DNA sequence: TGTGCCAGCAGTGAGTTCGGTAGCGATTCCTACGAGCAGTACTTC.

The genes are TRBV6-5 and TRBJ2-5; TRBD1 might be the D (6 bases). The CDR3 is 14 amino acids. Germline assignment: CDR1 MNHEY and CDR2 SVGAGI. V was clipped by 3 bases and J by 4 bases, with 12 bases between them. As DNA, the CDR3 is TGTGCCAGCAGTTATGAGACAGGTGGAGAGACCCAGTACTTC. It specifies CASSYETGGETQYF.

This clonotype was picked up many times. The rearrangement links TRBV27 to TRBJ2-7; possibly TRBD2 for D (5 bases). Germline CDR1 MNHEY, CDR2 SMNVEV (reference sequence). Trimming removed 1 base at V and 6 bases at J, with 13 bases between. The CDR3 length is 14 residues. CDR3 amino acids: CASSLCGSGCEQYF. As DNA, the CDR3 is TGTGCCAGCAGTTTATGTGGGAGCGGTTGCGAGCAGTACTTC.

In this sample, this clonotype turned up many times. The V call is TRBV6-2 or TRBV6-3, the J call TRBJ1-4; 8 nucleotides line up with TRBD1. J lost 4 bases, V lost 7 bases, and 8 bases had no gene match. The germline gives CDR1 MNHEY, CDR2 SVGEGT. CDR3 length: 15 residues. For the CDR3, the DNA is TGTGCCAGCAAGAAAACAGGGGGTGTTAATGAAAAACTGTTTTTT. This sequence encodes CASKKTGGVNEKLFF.

The chain joins TRBV9 to TRBJ2-1; D remains unclear. The V gene's germline CDR1 is SGDLS and CDR2 YYNGEE. V was clipped by 5 bases and J by 0 bases, with 18 bases between them. The CDR3 runs 17 residues. DNA of the CDR3: TGTGCCAGCAGTCCACACCACACAAGGAGCTCCTACAATGAGCAGTTCTTC. It specifies CASSPHHTRSSYNEQFF.

This clonotype was seen a few times. The rearrangement joins TRBV19 to TRBJ2-5; 16 bases line up with TRBD2. This CDR3 comprises 16 residues. The V gene's germline CDR1 is LNHDA and CDR2 SQIVND (reference sequence). The trim removed 4 bases at V and 4 bases at J, leaving 3 bases unmatched. Here the CDR3 DNA reads TGTGCCAGTAGTAAGGGACTAGCGGGAGGGGGAGAGACCCAGTACTTC. Translation: CASSKGLAGGGETQYF.

This clonotype has ten or more counts. The chain combines TRBV20-1 with TRBJ2-3; TRBD2 might be the D (5 bases). CDR3 size: 17 residues. The germline V gene has CDR1 DFQATT and CDR2 SNEGSKA (reference sequence). V lost 6 bases to trimming and J lost 0 bases, with 22 bases between them. The CDR3 here is CSAEDGLRATSTDTQYF. In nucleotides, the CDR3 is TGCAGTGCCGAGGATGGGTTGCGGGCTACTAGCACAGATACGCAGTATTTT.

The J gene is TRBJ2-1, the V gene TRBV12-5, with TRBD1 as a possible D gene (5 bases). The V gene's germline CDR1 is LGHNT and CDR2 FRNRAP. V lost 6 bases and J lost 1, with 10 bases in between. The length of the CDR3 is 14 residues. CDR3 sequence (DNA): TGTGCTAGTGGCTCTCAGGGTTCCTACAATGAGCAGTTCTTC. Translated: CASGSQGSYNEQFF.

In this sample, this clonotype turned up many times. This chain joins TRBV28 and TRBJ2-5, with D perhaps TRBD2 (6 bases). Germline values: CDR1 MDHEN, CDR2 SYDVKM. V was trimmed by 4 bases and J by 5 bases, leaving 14 bases between them. The length of the CDR3 is 14 residues. The CDR3 region is CASSSTSSGETQYF. CDR3 coding DNA: TGTGCCAGCAGTTCAACTAGCTCTGGCGAGACCCAGTACTTC.

This clonotype was picked up many times. This sequence joins TRBV20-1 and TRBJ1-5; TRBD1 aligns across 10 bases. V was clipped by 3 bases and J by 0 bases; unmatched bases: 20. This CDR3 contains 21 residues. Germline lookup yields CDR1 DFQATT and CDR2 SNEGSKA (reference sequence). The CDR3 nucleotides read TGCAGTGCTAGCTTTAGTGTTGCCGGGACAGGGGAAGTTTTTAGCAATCAGCCCCAGCATTTT. It yields the protein CSASFSVAGTGEVFSNQPQHF.

Many counts were recorded for this clonotype. The rearrangement joins TRBV27 to TRBJ2-3, with 12 bases fitting TRBD2. Germline V lookup: CDR1 MNHEY, CDR2 SMNVEV (reference sequence). The J segment lost 5 bases and the V segment lost 7 bases, leaving 7 bases of the junction unmatched. The CDR3 sequence is 15 residues long. The CDR3 loop is CASTPLAGGGDTQYF. The CDR3 DNA follows: TGTGCCAGCACCCCTCTAGCGGGGGGGGGAGATACGCAGTATTTT.